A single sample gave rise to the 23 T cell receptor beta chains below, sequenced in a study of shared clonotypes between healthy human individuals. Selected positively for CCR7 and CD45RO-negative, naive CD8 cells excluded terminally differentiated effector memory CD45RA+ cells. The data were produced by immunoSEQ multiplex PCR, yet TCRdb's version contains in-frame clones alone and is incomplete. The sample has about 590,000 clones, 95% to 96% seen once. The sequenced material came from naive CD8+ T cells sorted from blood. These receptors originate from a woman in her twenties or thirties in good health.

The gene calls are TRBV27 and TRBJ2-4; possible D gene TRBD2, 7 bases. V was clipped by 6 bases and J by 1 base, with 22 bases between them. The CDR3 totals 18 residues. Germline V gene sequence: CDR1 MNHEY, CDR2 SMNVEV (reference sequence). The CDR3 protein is CASRGQGGGLWAKNIQYF. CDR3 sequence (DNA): TGTGCCAGCAGGGGGCAGGGAGGGGGATTATGGGCCAAAAACATTCAGTACTTC.

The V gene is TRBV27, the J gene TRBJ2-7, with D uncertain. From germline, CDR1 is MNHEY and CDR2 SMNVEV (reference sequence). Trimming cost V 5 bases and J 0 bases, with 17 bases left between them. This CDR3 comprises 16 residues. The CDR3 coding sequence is TGTGCCAGCAGTCCCTCTCTAGGACCCACCTCCTACGAGCAGTACTTC. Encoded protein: CASSPSLGPTSYEQYF.

For the CDR3, the DNA is TGTGCCAGCAGCTTAGTGGGGGGGGCAAGTGGAAAACTGTTTTTT. Protein sequence: CASSLVGGASGKLFF. The rearrangement joins TRBV11-2 to TRBJ1-4; maybe TRBD1 (6 bases). CDR1 SGHAT and CDR2 FQNNGV come from the germline V gene. This CDR3 comprises 15 residues. V was cut by 1 base and J by 10 bases, with 16 bases left in between.

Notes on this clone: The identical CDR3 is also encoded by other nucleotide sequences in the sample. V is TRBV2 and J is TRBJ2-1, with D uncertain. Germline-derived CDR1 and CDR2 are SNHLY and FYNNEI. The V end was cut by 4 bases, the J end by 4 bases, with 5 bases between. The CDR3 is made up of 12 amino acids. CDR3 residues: CASSVGYNEQFF. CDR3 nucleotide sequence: TGTGCCAGCAGTGTAGGGTACAATGAGCAGTTCTTC.

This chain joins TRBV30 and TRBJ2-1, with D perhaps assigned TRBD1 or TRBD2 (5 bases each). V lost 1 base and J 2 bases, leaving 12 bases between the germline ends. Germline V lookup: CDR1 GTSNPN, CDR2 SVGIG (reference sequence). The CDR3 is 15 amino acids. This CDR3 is CAWSAGTAAYNEQFF. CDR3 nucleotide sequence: TGTGCCTGGAGTGCCGGGACCGCTGCCTACAATGAGCAGTTCTTC.

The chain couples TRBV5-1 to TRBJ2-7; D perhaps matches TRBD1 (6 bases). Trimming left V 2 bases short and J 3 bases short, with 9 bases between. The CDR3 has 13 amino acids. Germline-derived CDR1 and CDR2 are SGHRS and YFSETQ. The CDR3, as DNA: TGCGCCAGCAGCTTTCGACAGGACTACGAGCAGTACTTC. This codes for CASSFRQDYEQYF.

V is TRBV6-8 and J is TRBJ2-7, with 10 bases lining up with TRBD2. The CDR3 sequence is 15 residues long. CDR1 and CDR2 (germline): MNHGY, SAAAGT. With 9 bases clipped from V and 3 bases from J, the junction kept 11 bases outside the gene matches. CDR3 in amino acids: CARGLYSGRNYEQYF. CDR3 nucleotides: TGTGCCAGGGGATTATATAGCGGGAGGAACTACGAGCAGTACTTC.

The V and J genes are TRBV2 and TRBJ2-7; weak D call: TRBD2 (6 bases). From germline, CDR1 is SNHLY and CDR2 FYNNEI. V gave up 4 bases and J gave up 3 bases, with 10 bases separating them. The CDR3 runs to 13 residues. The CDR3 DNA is TGTGCCAGCAGTGGATTAGCGGTCTACGAGCAGTACTTC. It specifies CASSGLAVYEQYF. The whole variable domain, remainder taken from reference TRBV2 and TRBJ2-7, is EPEVTQTPSHQVTQMGQEVILRCVPISNHLYFYWYRQILGQKVEFLVSFYNNEISEKSEIFDDQFSVERPDGSNFTLKIRSTKLEDSAMYFCASSGLAVYEQYFGPGTRLTVT.

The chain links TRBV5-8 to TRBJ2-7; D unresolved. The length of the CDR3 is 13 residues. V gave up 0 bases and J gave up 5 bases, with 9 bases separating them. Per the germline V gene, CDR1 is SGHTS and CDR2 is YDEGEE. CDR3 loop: CASSLAPTDEQYF. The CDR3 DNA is TGTGCCAGCAGCTTGGCCCCTACGGACGAGCAGTACTTC.

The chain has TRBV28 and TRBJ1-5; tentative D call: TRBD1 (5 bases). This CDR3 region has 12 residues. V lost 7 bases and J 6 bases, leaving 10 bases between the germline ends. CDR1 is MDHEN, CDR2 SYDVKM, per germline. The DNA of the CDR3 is TGTGCCAGCAACGGGGGGTCTCAGCCCCAGCATTTT. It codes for CASNGGSQPQHF.

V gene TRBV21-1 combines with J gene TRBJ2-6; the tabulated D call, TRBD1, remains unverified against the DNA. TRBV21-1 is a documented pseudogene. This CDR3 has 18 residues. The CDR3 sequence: CASTLPPGHLSGANVLTF. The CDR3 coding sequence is TGTGCCAGCACCTTACCTCCGGGACACCTCTCTGGGGCCAACGTCCTGACTTTC.

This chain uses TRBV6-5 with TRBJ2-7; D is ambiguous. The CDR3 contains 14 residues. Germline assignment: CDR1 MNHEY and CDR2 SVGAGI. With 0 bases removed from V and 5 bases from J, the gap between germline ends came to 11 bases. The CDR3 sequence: CASSYSGRGDEQYF. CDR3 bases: TGTGCCAGCAGTTACTCTGGACGAGGCGACGAGCAGTACTTC.

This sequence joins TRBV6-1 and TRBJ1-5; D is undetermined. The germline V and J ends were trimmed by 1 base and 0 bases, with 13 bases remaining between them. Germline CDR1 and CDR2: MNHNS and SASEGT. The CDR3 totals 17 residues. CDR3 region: CASSEEKDWYSNQPQHF. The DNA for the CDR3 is TGTGCCAGCAGTGAAGAGAAGGACTGGTATAGCAATCAGCCCCAGCATTTT.

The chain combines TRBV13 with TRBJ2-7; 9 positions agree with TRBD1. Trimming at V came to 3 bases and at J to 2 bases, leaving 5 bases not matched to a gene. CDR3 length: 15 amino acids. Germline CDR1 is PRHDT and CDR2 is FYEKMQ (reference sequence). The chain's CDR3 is CASSFTGTGTYEQYF. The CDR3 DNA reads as TGTGCCAGCAGCTTCACCGGGACAGGGACCTACGAGCAGTACTTC.

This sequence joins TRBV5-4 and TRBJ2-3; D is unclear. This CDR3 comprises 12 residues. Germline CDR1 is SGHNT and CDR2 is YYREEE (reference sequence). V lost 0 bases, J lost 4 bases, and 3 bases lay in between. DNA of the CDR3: TGTGCCAGCAGCTTGGTCCCAGATACGCAGTATTTT. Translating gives CASSLVPDTQYF.

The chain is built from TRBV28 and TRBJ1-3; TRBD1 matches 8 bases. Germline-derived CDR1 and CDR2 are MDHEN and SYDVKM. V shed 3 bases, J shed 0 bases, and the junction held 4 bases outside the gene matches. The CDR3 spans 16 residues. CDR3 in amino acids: CASSLLQGGSGNTIYF. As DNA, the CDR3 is TGTGCCAGCAGTTTGTTACAGGGGGGCTCTGGAAACACCATATATTTT.

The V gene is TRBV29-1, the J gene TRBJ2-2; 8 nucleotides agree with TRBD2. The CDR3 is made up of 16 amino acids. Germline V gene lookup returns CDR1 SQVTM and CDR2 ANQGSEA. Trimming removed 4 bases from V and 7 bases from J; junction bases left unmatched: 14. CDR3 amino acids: CSVGEASGTRSGELFF. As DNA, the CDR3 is TGCAGCGTTGGAGAAGCCTCCGGGACTAGAAGCGGGGAGCTGTTTTTT.

CDR3 region: CASSSPNASGRKNEQFF. CDR3 nucleotides: TGTGCCAGCAGCTCCCCAAACGCTAGCGGGAGGAAAAATGAGCAGTTCTTC. The rearrangement uses TRBV5-4 and TRBJ2-1; TRBD2 agrees at 11 bases. Trimming removed 3 bases from V and 7 bases from J; junction bases left unmatched: 12. The CDR3 has 17 residues. The V gene's germline CDR1 is SGHNT and CDR2 YYREEE (reference sequence).

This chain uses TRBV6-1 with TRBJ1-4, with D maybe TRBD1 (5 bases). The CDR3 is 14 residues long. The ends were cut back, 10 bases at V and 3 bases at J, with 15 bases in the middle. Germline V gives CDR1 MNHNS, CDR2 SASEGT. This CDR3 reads CATKTGRPNEKLFF. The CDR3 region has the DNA TGTGCCACCAAAACGGGACGGCCTAATGAAAAACTGTTTTTT.

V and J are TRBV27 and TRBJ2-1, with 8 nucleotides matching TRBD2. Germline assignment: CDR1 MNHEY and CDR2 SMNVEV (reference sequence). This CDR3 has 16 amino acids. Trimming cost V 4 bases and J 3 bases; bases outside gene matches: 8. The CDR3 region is CASSSEAGGNYNEQFF. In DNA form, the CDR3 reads TGTGCCAGCAGTTCAGAGGCGGGAGGCAACTACAATGAGCAGTTCTTC.

CDR3 residues: CASSYFETQYF. CDR3 bases: TGTGCCAGCAGTTACTTTGAGACCCAGTACTTC. The gene calls are TRBV6-6 and TRBJ2-5; D ambiguous. The CDR3 covers 11 residues. The V end was cut by 1 base, the J end by 5 bases, with 2 bases between. In germline, CDR1 is MNHNY, CDR2 SVGAGI (reference sequence).

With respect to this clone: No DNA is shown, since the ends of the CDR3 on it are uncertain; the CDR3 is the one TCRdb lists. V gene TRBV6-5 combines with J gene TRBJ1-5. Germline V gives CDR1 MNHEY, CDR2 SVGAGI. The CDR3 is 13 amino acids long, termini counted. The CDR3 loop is CASSSSAWQPQHF.

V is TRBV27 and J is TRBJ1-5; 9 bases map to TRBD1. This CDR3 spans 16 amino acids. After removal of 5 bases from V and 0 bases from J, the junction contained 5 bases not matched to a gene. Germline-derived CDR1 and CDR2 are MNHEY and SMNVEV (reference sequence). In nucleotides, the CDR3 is TGTGCCAGCAGTCCGTCACAGGGGGCTAGCAATCAGCCCCAGCATTTT. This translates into CASSPSQGASNQPQHF.